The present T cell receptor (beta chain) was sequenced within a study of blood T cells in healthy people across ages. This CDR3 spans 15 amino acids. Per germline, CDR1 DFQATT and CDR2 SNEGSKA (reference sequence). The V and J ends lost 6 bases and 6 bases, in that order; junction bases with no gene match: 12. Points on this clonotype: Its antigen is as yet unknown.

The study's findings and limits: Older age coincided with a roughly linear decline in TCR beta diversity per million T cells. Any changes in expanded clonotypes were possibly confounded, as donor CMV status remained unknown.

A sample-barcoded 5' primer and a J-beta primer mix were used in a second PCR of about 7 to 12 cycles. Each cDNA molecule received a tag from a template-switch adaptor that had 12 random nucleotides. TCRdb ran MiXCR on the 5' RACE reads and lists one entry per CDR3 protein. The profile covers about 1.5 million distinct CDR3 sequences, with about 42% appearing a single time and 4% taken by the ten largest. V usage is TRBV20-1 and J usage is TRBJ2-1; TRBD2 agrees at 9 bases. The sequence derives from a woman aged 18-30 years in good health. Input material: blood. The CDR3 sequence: CSANLAGTSLNEQFF. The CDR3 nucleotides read TGCAGTGCCAACCTGGCCGGGACTAGCCTCAATGAGCAGTTCTTC.